Listed below are T cell receptor beta chains from one sample, sequenced in a study of cytomegalovirus exposure and HLA in healthy donors. Sequencing used immunoSEQ multiplex PCR; TCRdb keeps in-frame clones, though not all of them. This table has about 200,000 clones, 70% appearing once. The sequencing input was PBMCs. The receptors originated from a man in his forties or fifties in good health and CMV-seropositive. The CDR3 runs from the conserved cysteine through the conserved F or W. Fields, in order: CDR3 length, V gene, J gene, CDR3 protein.

14	TRBV11-2	TRBJ1-3	CASSFSGSGNTIYF
16	TRBV27	TRBJ2-3	CASTSLSARGTDTQYF
15	TRBV28	TRBJ1-2	CASSTPASLHYGYTF
13	TRBV4-3	TRBJ2-1	CASSQGLANEQFF
15	TRBV5-1	TRBJ2-3	CASSLASTPTDTQYF
16	TRBV10-2	TRBJ1-5	CASSDTQAKINQPQHF
17	TRBV7-9	TRBJ2-6	CASSVGGRSSGANVLTF
16	TRBV27	TRBJ1-5	CASSLKGHYSNQPQHF
15	TRBV7-7	TRBJ2-3	CASSLQASSTDTQYF
16	TRBV25-1	TRBJ1-2	CASSGGGGRVNYGYTF
15	TRBV6-5	TRBJ1-6	CASSYSGSPNSPLHF
16	TRBV7-8	TRBJ2-1	CASSLVGTPPGNEQFF
15	TRBV27	TRBJ1-5	CASSLSGHSNQPQHF
12	TRBV6-5	TRBJ1-4	CASSPGNLKLFF
15	TRBV5-8	TRBJ1-1	CASTARSRGLTEAFF
14	TRBV19	TRBJ1-4	CASSQTGIGEKLFF
15	TRBV5-1	TRBJ1-6	CASSKTTGEDSPLHF
15	TRBV9	TRBJ1-2	CASTAGTAANYGYTF
14	TRBV6-1	TRBJ2-5	CASSRDSLQETQYF
18	TRBV18	TRBJ2-6	CASSASGTGGRGANVLTF
14	TRBV19	TRBJ2-7	CASSIAGLHYEQYF
16	TRBV9	TRBJ2-5	CASSSLPTGGAETQYF
14	TRBV7-9	TRBJ2-3	CASSLAGGIDTQYF
14	TRBV6-5	TRBJ2-1	CASSLVGGPLEQFF
13	TRBV19	TRBJ2-7	CASSIHSNYEQYF
15	TRBV10-3	TRBJ1-1	CAISGREGLGTEAFF
14	TRBV6-1	TRBJ1-2	CASSLTGWDYGYTF
14	TRBV7-9	TRBJ1-6	CASRRSSDNSPLHF
15	TRBV5-4	TRBJ2-3	CASSPPRGNTDTQYF
15	TRBV7-6	TRBJ2-2	CASSQGQGATGELFF
17	TRBV15	TRBJ2-1	CATSPHRLAGPLNEQFF
16	TRBV5-1	TRBJ2-3	CASSSEGRSSTDTQYF
14	TRBV5-1	TRBJ2-5	CASSSGGVGETQYF
15	TRBV4-1	TRBJ2-7	CASSQEGTGIHEQYF
15	TRBV28	TRBJ1-5	CASSPTGIRDQPQHF
14	TRBV27	TRBJ1-6	CASSPARGNSPLHF
15	TRBV9	TRBJ2-7	CASSARQVSSDEQYF